These 19 T cell receptor beta chains originate from one sample sequenced in a study of sequential checkpoint blockade in melanoma. The repertoire was sequenced with immunoSEQ multiplex PCR; TCRdb's copy has only in-frame clones and lacks some. The repertoire holds some 20,000 clones, with about four fifths as singletons. Regarding treatment: randomized to nivolumab then ipilimumab (arm A) or the reverse (arm B). This material consisted of CD8+ T cells sorted from blood (inferred from file names), taken from a patient given nivolumab and ipilimumab in sequence. Receptor source: a human donor with melanoma.

The rearrangement links TRBV7-9 to TRBJ1-5; TRBD1 agrees at 10 bases. V trimming: 4 bases; J trimming: 4 bases; junction bases outside the gene matches: 4. The CDR3 has 15 residues. Germline V gives CDR1 SEHNR, CDR2 FQNEAQ (reference sequence). This CDR3 is CASSSPGQGNQPQHF. CDR3 coding DNA: TGTGCCAGCAGCTCCCCGGGACAGGGGAATCAGCCCCAGCATTTT.

V and J are TRBV5-1 and TRBJ1-2; TRBD1 aligns across 7 bases. The CDR3 consists of 15 residues. Germline CDR1 and CDR2: SGHRS and YFSETQ. V was pared by 0 bases and J by 3 bases, with 5 bases of the junction left unmatched. This chain's CDR3 is CASSLASGGDYGYTF. As DNA, the CDR3 is TGCGCCAGCAGCTTGGCGTCAGGGGGAGACTATGGCTACACCTTC.

The rearrangement joins TRBV11-2 to TRBJ1-1; 8 bases line up with TRBD1. The CDR3 totals 15 residues. The germline V gene encodes CDR1 SGHAT and CDR2 FQNNGV. The V gene end was trimmed by 5 bases and the J gene end by 1 base; junction bases not matched to a gene: 6. The CDR3 loop is CASSPQGAGNTEAFF. The CDR3 nucleotides read TGTGCCAGCAGCCCGCAGGGGGCGGGGAACACTGAAGCTTTCTTT.

CDR3 nucleotides: TGTGCCAGCAGCGTAGGGTACAGCTCAACCTACGAGCAGTACTTC. Translated, it gives CASSVGYSSTYEQYF. This rearrangement joins TRBV9 to TRBJ2-7; D not certain. The V gene's germline CDR1 is SGDLS and CDR2 YYNGEE. V dropped 0 bases and J dropped 2 bases, with 12 bases sitting between them. This CDR3 region has 15 residues.

J is TRBJ1-2 and V is TRBV9; D uncertain. There are 15 residues in the CDR3. Trimming cost V 0 bases and J 8 bases, with 17 bases left between them. From germline, CDR1 is SGDLS and CDR2 YYNGEE. CDR3 nucleotide sequence: TGTGCCAGCAGCGTAGTTGTAGGGAGCGTGGGGGGCTACACCTTC. As protein: CASSVVVGSVGGYTF. The full variable domain, in which reference TRBV9 and TRBJ1-2 provide the parts outside the CDR3, is DSGVTQTPKHLITATGQRVTLRCSPRSGDLSVYWYQQSLDQGLQFLIQYYNGEERAKGNILERFSAQQFPDLHSELNLSSLELGDSALYFCASSVVVGSVGGYTFGSGTRLTVV.

This chain connects TRBV13 to TRBJ2-7; maybe TRBD2 (7 bases). The length of the CDR3 is 17 residues. V gave up 4 bases and J gave up 0 bases, with 19 bases separating them. Germline CDR1 and CDR2: PRHDT and FYEKMQ (reference sequence). The CDR3 reads CASSSEAGGTNSYEQYF. The CDR3 nucleotides are TGTGCCAGCAGCTCCGAGGCCGGGGGGACAAACTCCTACGAGCAGTACTTC.

This chain links TRBV29-1 with TRBJ1-2; 7 nucleotides line up with TRBD1. The CDR3 consists of 13 residues. J was trimmed by 5 bases and V by 6 bases; bases with no gene match: 9. Germline assignment: CDR1 SQVTM and CDR2 ANQGSEA. Here the CDR3 reads CSVRTGEIYGYTF. In DNA form, the CDR3 reads TGCAGCGTACGGACAGGCGAGATTTATGGCTACACCTTC.

This chain connects TRBV7-3 to TRBJ1-1, with TRBD1 matching 8 bases. Losses at the gene ends were 6 bases for V and 4 bases for J; bases not matched to a gene: 13. Germline V gene data show CDR1 as SGHTA and CDR2 as FQGTGA. The CDR3 loop spans 16 amino acids. The CDR3 loop is CASRPDRGGWTTEAFF. The CDR3 DNA follows: TGTGCCAGCAGACCAGACAGGGGCGGGTGGACCACTGAAGCTTTCTTT.

This chain connects TRBV5-1 to TRBJ2-6; 8 bases match TRBD1. The germline V gene has CDR1 SGHRS and CDR2 YFSETQ. Trimming took 4 bases from V and 2 from J; bases not matched to a gene: 8. This CDR3 comprises 17 residues. The CDR3 DNA sequence: TGCGCCAGCAGCCTATGGACAGGGCCTGCTGGGGCCAACGTCCTGACTTTC. As protein: CASSLWTGPAGANVLTF. Based on the CDR3 plus reference TRBV5-1 and TRBJ2-6, the full variable domain is KAGVTQTPRYLIKTRGQQVTLSCSPISGHRSVSWYQQTPGQGLQFLFEYFSETQRNKGNFPGRFSGRQFSNSRSEMNVSTLELGDSALYLCASSLWTGPAGANVLTFGAGSRLTVL.

The CDR3 sequence is CASSLLQGAPHEQYF. Written as DNA, the CDR3 is TGTGCCAGCAGCTTGCTACAGGGGGCGCCCCACGAGCAGTACTTC. The chain couples TRBV5-4 to TRBJ2-7; 9 bases map to TRBD1. The CDR3 is 15 amino acids. V gave up 1 base and J gave up 5 bases; unmatched junction bases: 7. The V gene's germline CDR1 is SGHNT and CDR2 YYREEE (reference sequence).

This rearrangement joins TRBV4-1 to TRBJ2-7, with D unclear. CDR1 and CDR2 (germline): MGHRA, YSYEKL. This CDR3 has 15 residues. Trimming pared 1 base from V and 0 bases from J, leaving 10 bases between. CDR3 sequence: CASSQVGADSYEQYF. CDR3 nucleotides: TGCGCCAGCAGCCAAGTAGGAGCAGACTCCTACGAGCAGTACTTC.

As DNA, the CDR3 is TGTGCCAGCAGCCCCCAGGGTACCACTGAAGCTTTCTTT. Amino acids: CASSPQGTTEAFF. The chain joins TRBV6-5 to TRBJ1-1; D is possibly TRBD1 (5 bases). Trimming left V 6 bases short and J 4 bases short, with 12 bases between. Germline CDR1 and CDR2: MNHEY and SVGAGI. There are 13 residues in the CDR3.

The chain carries TRBV7-9 and TRBJ1-3; D is uncertain. The CDR3 sequence is 15 residues long. V shed 1 base and J shed 4 bases, with 11 bases lying between them. Germline V CDR1 and CDR2: SEHNR, FQNEAQ (reference sequence). The CDR3 reads CASSLGTGGGNTIYF. Here the CDR3 DNA reads TGTGCCAGCAGCTTAGGAACGGGAGGAGGAAACACCATATATTTT.

CDR3 sequence: CSVPTGAQNTEAFF. In DNA form, the CDR3 reads TGCAGCGTACCGACAGGGGCACAGAACACTGAAGCTTTCTTT. This sequence joins TRBV29-1 and TRBJ1-1, with 8 nucleotides matching TRBD1. This CDR3 is 14 amino acids long. In germline, CDR1 is SQVTM, CDR2 ANQGSEA. Trimming removed 6 bases from V and 1 base from J; junction bases left unmatched: 7.

The chain is built from TRBV19 and TRBJ1-2; TRBD1 aligns across 9 bases. Germline lookup yields CDR1 LNHDA and CDR2 SQIVND (reference sequence). Trimming at V came to 5 bases and at J to 2 bases, leaving 9 bases not matched to a gene. The CDR3 is 16 residues long. For the CDR3, the DNA is TGTGCCAGTAGTTGGACAGGGGCGGGGGTCAACTATGGCTACACCTTC. Protein product: CASSWTGAGVNYGYTF. The full variable domain, in which reference TRBV19 and TRBJ1-2 provide the parts outside the CDR3, is DGGITQSPKYLFRKEGQNVTLSCEQNLNHDAMYWYRQDPGQGLRLIYYSQIVNDFQKGDIAEGYSVSREKKESFPLTVTSAQKNPTAFYLCASSWTGAGVNYGYTFGSGTRLTVV.

The chain employs TRBV6-6 and TRBJ1-4; TRBD1 agrees at 7 bases. The germline gives CDR1 MNHNY, CDR2 SVGAGI (reference sequence). The CDR3 contains 16 residues. V dropped 2 bases and J dropped 7; count of bases not matched to a gene: 10. CDR3 DNA: TGTGCCAGCAGTTACACCCCCCAGGGGGTCGGTGAAAAACTGTTTTTT. Protein product: CASSYTPQGVGEKLFF.

This clone has a handful of counts. The genes are TRBV29-1 and TRBJ1-5; D is undetermined. Germline V gene lookup returns CDR1 SQVTM and CDR2 ANQGSEA. This CDR3 is built from 13 residues. The ends were cut back, 5 bases at V and 2 bases at J, with 10 bases in the middle. CDR3 protein: CSVLEGGNQPQHF. The CDR3 DNA reads as TGCAGCGTTCTGGAGGGAGGCAATCAGCCCCAGCATTTT.

The chain joins TRBV28 to TRBJ1-4; D call uncertain. Germline V gene sequence: CDR1 MDHEN, CDR2 SYDVKM. Between the trimmed V and J ends, which lost 4 bases and 5 bases, there was a span of 17 bases. The CDR3 is made up of 16 amino acids. The CDR3 nucleotides read TGTGCCAGCAGTTACCCTAGACTGAGGAGAAATGAAAAACTGTTTTTT. Encoded protein: CASSYPRLRRNEKLFF.

The chain employs TRBV5-4 and TRBJ1-1; TRBD1 might be the D (6 bases). This CDR3 region has 12 residues. Trimming took 4 bases from V and 5 from J, leaving 9 bases between them. Germline CDR1 and CDR2: SGHNT and YYREEE (reference sequence). The CDR3 region is CASSPGQTEAFF. Here the CDR3 DNA reads TGTGCCAGCAGCCCGGGACAAACTGAAGCTTTCTTT.